One and the same sample provided the 19 T cell receptor beta chains below, sequenced in a study of blood T cell repertoires in COVID-19. Only in-frame clones appear in the TCRdb table, and some are missing; sequencing was by immunoSEQ multiplex PCR. The profile shows around 40,000 clones, roughly nine tenths of them singletons. Specimen: peripheral blood. These receptors were obtained from a man aged 55 to 69 with COVID-19, enrolled during active disease.

The chain couples TRBV4-1 to TRBJ2-3; 12 bases are a match to TRBD1. V lost 3 bases and J lost 2; bases outside the gene matches: 6. The germline CDR1 and CDR2 sequences are MGHRA and YSYEKL. CDR3 length: 17 amino acids. The CDR3 spells CASSHPGTGGHTDTQYF. CDR3 sequence (DNA): TGCGCCAGCAGCCACCCGGGGACAGGGGGCCACACAGATACGCAGTATTTT.

The J gene is TRBJ2-3, the V gene TRBV15, with D tentatively TRBD1 (6 bases). The CDR3 length is 16 residues. V shed 3 bases and J shed 2 bases, with 15 bases lying between them. The germline V gene encodes CDR1 LNHNV and CDR2 YYDKDF (reference sequence). CDR3 sequence reads: CATSRTQGSITDTQYF. As DNA, the CDR3 is TGTGCCACCAGCAGGACACAGGGCTCCATCACAGATACGCAGTATTTT.

This chain joins TRBV28 and TRBJ1-1; no clear D. This CDR3 has 11 residues. In germline, CDR1 is MDHEN, CDR2 SYDVKM. The CDR3 DNA reads as TGTGCGCACCGCGCGAACACTGAAGCTTTCTTT. Translated: CAHRANTEAFF. Based on the CDR3 plus reference TRBV28 and TRBJ1-1, the full variable domain is DVKVTQSSRYLVKRTGEKVFLECVQDMDHENMFWYRQDPGLGLRLIYFSYDVKMKEKGDIPEGYSVSREKKERFSLILESASTNQTSMYLCAHRANTEAFFGQGTRLTVV.

This chain joins TRBV3-1 (or the pseudogene TRBV3-2) and TRBJ2-3; 7 bases align to TRBD1. V trimming: 4 bases; J trimming: 1 base; junction bases outside the gene matches: 5. CDR1 LGHDT and CDR2 YNNKEL come from the germline V gene (reference sequence). The CDR3 contains 15 residues. CDR3 bases: TGTGCCAGCAGCCTCGGGGACAGTGGCACAGATACGCAGTATTTT. As protein: CASSLGDSGTDTQYF.

As for this clone: Other DNA sequences within the sample encode an identical CDR3. The J gene is TRBJ1-2, the V gene TRBV30, with no clear D. Germline V gene sequence: CDR1 GTSNPN, CDR2 SVGIG (reference sequence). Between the trimmed V and J ends, which lost 0 bases and 5 bases, there was a span of 10 bases. There are 13 residues in the CDR3. The CDR3 here is CAWSVGPTYGYTF. CDR3 coding DNA: TGTGCCTGGAGTGTTGGTCCGACTTATGGCTACACCTTC.

The chain has TRBV27 and TRBJ2-7, with D perhaps TRBD2 (5 bases). The CDR3 runs 15 residues. Germline CDR1 reads MNHEY; CDR2 reads SMNVEV (reference sequence). V lost 7 bases and J lost 2, with 18 bases in between. Here the CDR3 DNA reads TGTGCCAGCACCCCGGGGTTAGCCGTCCCCTACGAGCAGTACTTC. Translation gives CASTPGLAVPYEQYF.

This clone showed up just once. The chain couples TRBV11-2 to TRBJ2-1, with 9 bases fitting TRBD2. Per the germline V gene, CDR1 is SGHAT and CDR2 is FQNNGV. The length of the CDR3 is 17 residues. V lost 3 bases and J lost 0; bases outside the gene matches: 6. Written as DNA, the CDR3 is TGTGCCAGCAGCTTGAGGACTAGCGCGAGCTCCTACAATGAGCAGTTCTTC. Translation: CASSLRTSASSYNEQFF.

This chain uses TRBV28 with TRBJ1-2; TRBD1 aligns across 12 bases. After removal of 5 bases from V and 4 bases from J, the junction contained 14 bases not matched to a gene. This CDR3 spans 18 amino acids. The V gene's germline CDR1 is MDHEN and CDR2 SYDVKM. CDR3 amino acids: CASSRTGTGGAGSYGYTF. CDR3 DNA: TGTGCCAGCAGTAGGACCGGGACAGGGGGCGCGGGTTCCTATGGCTACACCTTC.

The chain recombines TRBV19 with TRBJ2-5; 10 nucleotides match TRBD1. Germline loops: CDR1 LNHDA, CDR2 SQIVND (reference sequence). Trimming at V came to 5 bases and at J to 6 bases, leaving 9 bases not matched to a gene. The CDR3 is made up of 15 amino acids. CDR3 amino acids: CASSPGQGRVKTQYF. Here the CDR3 DNA reads TGTGCCAGTAGTCCGGGACAGGGGCGGGTAAAGACCCAGTACTTC.

This chain joins TRBV10-3 and TRBJ1-5; 7 bases map to TRBD1. CDR3 length: 14 amino acids. V lost 8 bases and J lost 4; bases outside the gene matches: 8. From germline, CDR1 is ENHRY and CDR2 SYGVKD. The CDR3 spells CAIQQDRSNQPQHF. In nucleotides, the CDR3 is TGTGCCATCCAGCAGGACAGGAGTAATCAGCCCCAGCATTTT.

This rearrangement joins TRBV6-5 to TRBJ1-1, with TRBD1 matching over 8 bases. There are 14 residues in the CDR3. The germline CDR1 and CDR2 sequences are MNHEY and SVGAGI. The V gene end was trimmed by 8 bases and the J gene end by 1 base; junction bases not matched to a gene: 6. CDR3 amino acids: CASGWTGSNTEAFF. The DNA of the CDR3 is TGTGCCAGCGGCTGGACAGGGTCGAACACTGAAGCTTTCTTT.

The V call is TRBV28, the J call TRBJ1-6, with TRBD1 identical over 10 bases. Trimming removed 3 bases from V and 6 bases from J; junction bases left unmatched: 8. The V gene's germline CDR1 is MDHEN and CDR2 SYDVKM. The CDR3 spans 17 residues. CDR3 sequence reads: CASSFGGGTGVNSPLHF. CDR3 in DNA: TGTGCCAGCAGTTTTGGGGGCGGGACAGGGGTTAATTCACCCCTCCACTTT.

CDR3 sequence: CASSLVGQNNYGYTF. The CDR3 DNA follows: TGTGCCAGCAGCTTAGTTGGGCAGAACAACTATGGCTACACCTTC. This chain joins TRBV7-9 and TRBJ1-2; D unclear. The germline V gene encodes CDR1 SEHNR and CDR2 FQNEAQ (reference sequence). Trimming shortened V by 1 base and J by 2 bases, and 11 bases separated the two germline ends. CDR3 length: 15 amino acids.

The chain is built from TRBV27 and TRBJ2-5, with D perhaps TRBD2 (5 bases). In germline, CDR1 is MNHEY, CDR2 SMNVEV (reference sequence). V lost 2 bases and J lost 9, with 13 bases in between. The CDR3 length is 13 residues. CDR3 protein: CASSLKGSGAQYF. DNA of the CDR3: TGTGCCAGCAGTTTAAAGGGTTCCGGGGCCCAGTACTTC.

The rearrangement links TRBV19 to TRBJ1-1; 10 bases match TRBD1. J was trimmed by 7 bases and V by 5 bases; bases with no gene match: 4. In germline, CDR1 is LNHDA, CDR2 SQIVND (reference sequence). The CDR3 loop spans 13 amino acids. As DNA, the CDR3 is TGTGCCAGTAGTGCCGGGACAGGGGTTGAAGCTTTCTTT. Its protein is CASSAGTGVEAFF.

The rearrangement links TRBV4-3 to TRBJ2-1, with TRBD2 matching over 9 bases. J lost 1 base, V lost 0 bases, and 7 bases had no gene match. The germline V gene encodes CDR1 LGHNA and CDR2 YSLEER. The CDR3 runs 18 residues. The CDR3 nucleotides read TGCGCCAGCAGCCAAGATTTATCTAGCGGGGTTTCCTACAATGAGCAGTTCTTC. This gives the protein CASSQDLSSGVSYNEQFF.

The chain employs TRBV28 and TRBJ2-7; 7 nucleotides match TRBD1. The germline CDR1 and CDR2 sequences are MDHEN and SYDVKM. The V and J ends lost 7 bases and 3 bases, in that order; junction bases with no gene match: 3. CDR3 length equals 12 residues. CDR3 in DNA: TGTGCCAGCACAGGGACAGTCTACGAGCAGTACTTC. This encodes CASTGTVYEQYF. Combining the CDR3 with reference TRBV28 and TRBJ2-7 gives the whole variable domain DVKVTQSSRYLVKRTGEKVFLECVQDMDHENMFWYRQDPGLGLRLIYFSYDVKMKEKGDIPEGYSVSREKKERFSLILESASTNQTSMYLCASTGTVYEQYFGPGTRLTVT.

The chain uses TRBV19 and TRBJ1-2, with 8 bases identical to TRBD1. CDR3 length equals 16 residues. The V gene end was trimmed by 0 bases and the J gene end by 3 bases; junction bases not matched to a gene: 6. Per the germline V gene, CDR1 is LNHDA and CDR2 is SQIVND (reference sequence). The CDR3 bases are TGTGCCAGTAGTATAGATCTCGGGGGACAGGACTATGGCTACACCTTC. It is translated as CASSIDLGGQDYGYTF.

The chain uses TRBV19 and TRBJ1-2; D unclear. The CDR3 sequence is 14 residues long. Trimming took off 1 base at V and 4 bases at J, with 10 bases between the two ends. Germline CDR1 reads LNHDA; CDR2 reads SQIVND (reference sequence). Written as DNA, the CDR3 is TGTGCCAGTAGTATAGCTAAGGCGGGCTATGGCTACACCTTC. It codes for CASSIAKAGYGYTF.